The 28 T cell receptor beta chains below come from one sample, sequenced in a study of cytomegalovirus exposure and HLA in healthy donors. Vbeta (60) and Jbeta (13) primers were used in the PCR. Profiling relied on immunoSEQ multiplex PCR, and the TCRdb table lists in-frame clones only, not all of them. The sample lists approximately 100,000 clones, around three quarters seen once, with 7% to 9% in the top ten. Material for sequencing was PBMCs. The receptors shown here come from a woman in her 50s in good health and CMV-seropositive.

This clone was seen a single time. The chain links TRBV6-5 to TRBJ2-1; 9 bases line up with TRBD2. The germline V gene has CDR1 MNHEY and CDR2 SVGAGI. The CDR3 is 15 amino acids. With 0 bases clipped from V and 8 bases from J, the junction kept 5 bases outside the gene matches. As DNA, the CDR3 is TGTGCCAGCAGTTACTCGGCTAGCGGGACGGATGAGCAGTTCTTC. As protein: CASSYSASGTDEQFF.

V usage is TRBV6-1 and J usage is TRBJ2-7, with 12 bases aligning to TRBD1. Looked up from germline, CDR1 is MNHNS and CDR2 is SASEGT. V lost 2 bases and J lost 7; bases outside the gene matches: 6. The CDR3 covers 15 residues. CDR3 amino acids: CASSERGQGAGEQYF. As DNA, the CDR3 is TGTGCCAGCAGTGAAAGGGGACAGGGGGCGGGGGAGCAGTACTTC.

This clone was detected a few times. One end of the junction fails to match germline, which may point to a read error. The chain couples TRBV2 to TRBJ1-1; 7 nucleotides line up with TRBD1. The germline V gene has CDR1 SNHLY and CDR2 FYNNEI. The CDR3 runs to 15 residues. The CDR3 DNA reads TGTGCCAGCAGGGAAGAACCGCAGGGGGGAACTGAAGCTTTCTTT. Encoded protein: CASREEPQGGTEAFF.

This chain joins TRBV6-6 and TRBJ2-7; 11 nucleotides align to TRBD2. Germline V lookup: CDR1 MNHNY, CDR2 SVGAGI (reference sequence). V shed 4 bases, J shed 6 bases, and the junction held 5 bases outside the gene matches. This CDR3 comprises 14 residues. The CDR3 coding sequence is TGTGCCAGCAGTTTCGGGACTAGCGGTGGCGAGCAGTACTTC. The encoded protein is CASSFGTSGGEQYF.

About this clone: One end of the junction fails to match germline, which may point to a read error. The rearrangement uses TRBV7-9 and TRBJ2-5, with 9 bases lining up with TRBD2. Germline V gene sequence: CDR1 SEHNR, CDR2 FQNEAQ (reference sequence). This CDR3 has 16 residues. CDR3 sequence (DNA): TGTTCCAGCAGCTTAGAAGTGACTAGCGGTCAAGAGACCCAGTACTTC. Amino acid sequence: CSSSLEVTSGQETQYF.

The chain uses TRBV7-8 and TRBJ1-2, with D possibly TRBD1 on 6 matching bases. V lost 0 bases to trimming and J lost 13 bases, with 12 bases between them. CDR1 is SGHVS and CDR2 is FQNEAQ in the germline V gene. This CDR3 has 12 amino acids. The CDR3 here is CASSLAQGFATF. For the CDR3, the DNA is TGTGCCAGCAGCTTAGCTCAGGGGTTTGCCACCTTC.

The V gene is TRBV19, the J gene TRBJ2-1; 9 bases line up with TRBD1. Trimming removed 7 bases from V and 4 bases from J; junction bases left unmatched: 11. Per germline, CDR1 LNHDA and CDR2 SQIVND (reference sequence). CDR3 size: 16 residues. The CDR3 DNA sequence: TGTGCCAGTACCCGAACCGGGACAGGGACTTACAATGAGCAGTTCTTC. Translated: CASTRTGTGTYNEQFF.

The chain is built from TRBV27 and TRBJ1-5, with 9 bases that match TRBD1. The CDR3 runs 15 residues. Trimming removed 5 bases from V and 3 bases from J; junction bases left unmatched: 5. Germline values: CDR1 MNHEY, CDR2 SMNVEV (reference sequence). The CDR3 is CASSTWTGVNQPQHF. DNA of the CDR3: TGTGCCAGCAGTACCTGGACAGGGGTCAATCAGCCCCAGCATTTT.

The chain combines TRBV6-6 with TRBJ1-2; TRBD1 matches 12 bases. The length of the CDR3 is 15 residues. The V segment lost 5 bases and the J segment 8 bases; nucleotides outside the gene matches: 9. The germline CDR1 and CDR2 sequences are MNHNY and SVGAGI (reference sequence). Here the CDR3 DNA reads TGTGCCAGCAGTCCTTTGGGACAGGGGGCGAGCGGCTACACCTTC. Translated: CASSPLGQGASGYTF.

A word on this clone: The junction departs from the called germline gene at one end, perhaps through a read error. The J gene is TRBJ2-7, the V gene TRBV6-1, with 8 bases matching TRBD2. The CDR3 runs 17 residues. From germline, CDR1 is MNHNS and CDR2 SASEGT. The CDR3 is CASSGLGTGGSSYGQYF. The DNA of the CDR3 is TGTGCCAGCAGTGGGCTAGGAACGGGGGGGAGCTCCTACGGGCAGTACTTC.

The rearrangement joins TRBV19 to TRBJ1-4; 8 bases are shared with TRBD1. The CDR3 consists of 14 residues. J was trimmed by 7 bases and V by 6 bases; bases with no gene match: 7. CDR1 and CDR2 from the germline V gene are LNHDA and SQIVND (reference sequence). CDR3 sequence: CASRSQGVGEKLFF. Written as DNA, the CDR3 is TGTGCCAGTAGGTCACAGGGGGTTGGTGAAAAACTGTTTTTT.

The chain uses TRBV7-2 and TRBJ2-7, with 11 positions matching TRBD1. V lost 5 bases, J lost 6 bases, and 6 bases stayed unmatched. Germline CDR1 and CDR2: SGHTA and FQGNSA. The CDR3 contains 14 residues. The CDR3 sequence: CASSPGQGASEQYF. The CDR3 DNA follows: TGTGCCAGCAGCCCCGGACAGGGGGCCAGCGAGCAGTACTTC. The whole variable domain, remainder taken from reference TRBV7-2 and TRBJ2-7, is GAGVSQSPSNKVTEKGKDVELRCDPISGHTALYWYRQSLGQGLEFLIYFQGNSAPDKSGLPSDRFSAERTGGSVSTLTIQRTQQEDSAVYLCASSPGQGASEQYFGPGTRLTVT.

Note on this clone: Other nucleotide sequences from this sample produce the same CDR3. The J gene is TRBJ2-5, the V gene TRBV7-3, with 8 bases identical to TRBD1. The CDR3 totals 13 residues. V lost 2 bases and J lost 4; bases outside the gene matches: 0. The germline V gene has CDR1 SGHTA and CDR2 FQGTGA. The DNA for the CDR3 is TGTGCCAGCAGCTTAGGGACAGGAGAGACCCAGTACTTC. Protein sequence: CASSLGTGETQYF.

The V gene is TRBV6-6, the J gene TRBJ2-7; D is perhaps TRBD2 (6 bases). The length of the CDR3 is 14 residues. Germline values: CDR1 MNHNY, CDR2 SVGAGI (reference sequence). V was trimmed by 7 bases and J by 6 bases, leaving 19 bases between them. CDR3 in DNA: TGTGCCAGCAACCCCGTCCGGGGGTCTGGCGAGCAGTACTTC. It encodes CASNPVRGSGEQYF.

This clone was found a few times. V is TRBV5-1 and J is TRBJ2-7; D not certain. CDR1 is SGHRS and CDR2 is YFSETQ in the germline V gene. The ends were cut back, 5 bases at V and 6 bases at J, with 9 bases in the middle. This CDR3 contains 11 residues. The CDR3 loop reads CASSSSAEQYF. CDR3 nucleotides: TGCGCCAGCAGTTCCAGCGCCGAGCAGTACTTC.

This sequence joins TRBV7-3 and TRBJ1-3; D gene unclear. Germline values: CDR1 SGHTA, CDR2 FQGTGA. The CDR3 runs to 14 residues. Trimming took off 4 bases at V and 0 bases at J, with 7 bases between the two ends. In DNA form, the CDR3 reads TGTGCCAGCAGCTCGGGTGGCTCTGGAAACACCATATATTTT. Translated, it gives CASSSGGSGNTIYF.

This clone occurred a few times. This sequence joins TRBV27 and TRBJ2-3; TRBD1 matches at 8 bases. CDR1 is MNHEY, CDR2 SMNVEV, per germline (reference sequence). This CDR3 contains 13 residues. Trimming took 8 bases from V and 3 from J; bases not matched to a gene: 4. CDR3 amino acids: CASGQGFTDTQYF. DNA for the CDR3: TGTGCCAGCGGACAGGGTTTTACAGATACGCAGTATTTT.

The chain joins TRBV27 to TRBJ2-3, with 8 bases that match TRBD2. Germline values: CDR1 MNHEY, CDR2 SMNVEV (reference sequence). The CDR3 is made up of 16 amino acids. V dropped 6 bases and J dropped 2; count of bases not matched to a gene: 10. CDR3 in amino acids: CASSRTRGGDTDTQYF. The CDR3 DNA is TGTGCCAGCAGCCGAACCCGGGGGGGGGACACAGATACGCAGTATTTT.

This clone was found once. This sequence joins TRBV10-3 and TRBJ1-5; TRBD1 might be the D (5 bases). The V and J ends lost 4 bases and 7 bases respectively, with 14 bases between them. Germline CDR1 and CDR2: ENHRY and SYGVKD. The CDR3 length is 14 residues. CDR3 DNA sequence: TGTGCCATCAGTGCCGGTGGGGCAGAACAGCCCCAGCATTTT. This codes for CAISAGGAEQPQHF.

This clone has only a few counts. The chain combines TRBV19 with TRBJ2-5; a possible D gene is TRBD1 (5 bases). This CDR3 contains 13 residues. Deletions cut 6 bases from V and 0 bases from J, with 8 bases between. In germline, CDR1 is LNHDA, CDR2 SQIVND (reference sequence). This chain's CDR3 is CASRAGNQETQYF. CDR3 bases: TGTGCCAGTAGAGCAGGGAACCAAGAGACCCAGTACTTC.

This rearrangement joins TRBV25-1 to TRBJ2-1; a weak D match, TRBD1 (5 bases). The germline gives CDR1 MGHDK, CDR2 SYGVNS. There are 14 residues in the CDR3. The germline V and J ends were trimmed by 3 bases and 6 bases, with 12 bases remaining between them. The CDR3: CASSEGNRFNEQFF. As DNA, the CDR3 is TGTGCCAGCAGTGAGGGAAACAGGTTCAATGAGCAGTTCTTC. Drawing the rest from reference TRBV25-1 and TRBJ2-1, the complete variable domain is EADIYQTPRYLVIGTGKKITLECSQTMGHDKMYWYQQDPGMELHLIHYSYGVNSTEKGDLSSESTVSRIRTEHFPLTLESARPSHTSQYLCASSEGNRFNEQFFGPGTRLTVL.

A few counts support this clone. J is TRBJ1-2 and V is TRBV19; the match to TRBD1 covers 9 bases. The CDR3 extends over 14 amino acids. V gave up 4 bases and J gave up 6 bases; unmatched junction bases: 6. Germline V gene sequence: CDR1 LNHDA, CDR2 SQIVND (reference sequence). CDR3 protein: CASSTDRGGHGYTF. CDR3 nucleotide sequence: TGTGCCAGTAGTACGGACAGGGGAGGCCATGGCTACACCTTC.

The chain joins TRBV6-5 to TRBJ2-3; possible D gene TRBD1, 5 bases. The CDR3 loop spans 13 amino acids. Trimming left V 10 bases short and J 3 bases short, with 14 bases between. CDR1 and CDR2 from the germline V gene are MNHEY and SVGAGI. In DNA form, the CDR3 reads TGTGCCACCGAGGACACGATAACAGATACGCAGTATTTT. Amino acids: CATEDTITDTQYF.

The rearrangement links TRBV6-5 to TRBJ2-1, with D possibly matching TRBD2 (5 bases). This CDR3 spans 15 amino acids. The V gene lost 7 bases and the J gene lost 1 base, with 14 bases spanning the gap. In germline, CDR1 is MNHEY, CDR2 SVGAGI. CDR3 protein: CASTSVRGSYNEQFF. Written as DNA, the CDR3 is TGTGCCAGCACCTCGGTCCGAGGGTCCTACAATGAGCAGTTCTTC.

This clone appeared a few times. The chain joins TRBV27 to TRBJ1-2, with a weak D call TRBD1 (6 bases). The CDR3 has 15 residues. Between the trimmed V and J ends, which lost 5 bases and 4 bases, there was a span of 17 bases. CDR1 MNHEY and CDR2 SMNVEV come from the germline V gene (reference sequence). CDR3 bases: TGTGCCAGCAGTGCAACAGGGAGATTAGGCTATGGCTACACCTTC. Its translation: CASSATGRLGYGYTF.

The J gene is TRBJ1-2, the V gene TRBV4-2; 7 positions match TRBD1. The CDR3 spans 14 residues. CDR1 and CDR2 from the germline V gene are LGHNA and YNFKEQ. The J segment lost 8 bases and the V segment lost 6 bases, leaving 12 bases of the junction unmatched. CDR3 loop: CASSFTGAAAGYTF. As DNA, the CDR3 is TGTGCCAGCAGTTTTACAGGGGCTGCGGCCGGCTACACCTTC.

The CDR3, as DNA: TGTGCCAGCAGCTTAGCGCGGGCGGACTTTAATGAAAAACTGTTTTTT. Protein sequence: CASSLARADFNEKLFF. This rearrangement joins TRBV7-8 to TRBJ1-4; D ambiguous. This CDR3 has 16 amino acids. Trimming took 0 bases from V and 4 from J, leaving 12 bases between them. The germline CDR1 and CDR2 sequences are SGHVS and FQNEAQ.

This chain joins TRBV4-1 and TRBJ1-2; weak D call: TRBD1 (5 bases). Between the trimmed V and J ends, which lost 0 bases and 8 bases, there was a span of 10 bases. Germline CDR1 is MGHRA and CDR2 is YSYEKL. This CDR3 contains 13 residues. CDR3 sequence reads: CASSQDLGRGYTF. The CDR3 DNA is TGCGCCAGCAGCCAAGATCTGGGGCGCGGCTACACCTTC.